This T cell receptor beta chain was captured by sequencing in a study of blood T cell repertoires in COVID-19. Study at large: Samples representing acute and convalescent COVID-19 were sourced from the United States, Italy and Spain. Sources were T cells, B-cell-depleted T cells, or PBMCs; the material itself was cDNA or gDNA.

Per the original data handling: Amplification with reference gene primers provided the estimates of nucleated cell counts. The assay was immunoSEQ multiplex PCR, and TCRdb's table has in-frame clones only and misses some. The DNA gave D and trimming, while V, J and clone size come from that table. The sample consists of about 250,000 clones, 70% to 85% of them appearing once. The CDR3 sequence is 16 residues long. The ends lost 0 bases at V and 3 bases at J; junction bases unmatched: 8. In germline, CDR1 is SGHRS, CDR2 YFSETQ. The chain is built from TRBV5-1 and TRBJ2-7; 8 bases match TRBD2. The source is an elderly man with acute or convalescent COVID-19. Input material: peripheral blood. CDR3 protein: CASSLVIARGGYEQYF. For the CDR3, the DNA is TGCGCCAGCAGCTTGGTTATCGCCCGGGGGGGCTACGAGCAGTACTTC. Full variable domain (outside the CDR3, taken from reference TRBV5-1 and TRBJ2-7): KAGVTQTPRYLIKTRGQQVTLSCSPISGHRSVSWYQQTPGQGLQFLFEYFSETQRNKGNFPGRFSGRQFSNSRSEMNVSTLELGDSALYLCASSLVIARGGYEQYFGPGTRLTVT.